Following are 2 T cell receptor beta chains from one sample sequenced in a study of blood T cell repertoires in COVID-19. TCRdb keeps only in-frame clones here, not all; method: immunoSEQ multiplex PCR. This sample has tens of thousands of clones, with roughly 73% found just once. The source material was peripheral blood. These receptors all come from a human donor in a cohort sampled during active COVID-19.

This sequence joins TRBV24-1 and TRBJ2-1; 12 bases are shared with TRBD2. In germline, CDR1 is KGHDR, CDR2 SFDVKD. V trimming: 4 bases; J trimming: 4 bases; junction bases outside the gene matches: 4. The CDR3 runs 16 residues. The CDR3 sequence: CATSESSGGGYNEQFF. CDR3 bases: TGTGCCACCAGTGAATCTAGCGGGGGGGGATACAATGAGCAGTTCTTC.

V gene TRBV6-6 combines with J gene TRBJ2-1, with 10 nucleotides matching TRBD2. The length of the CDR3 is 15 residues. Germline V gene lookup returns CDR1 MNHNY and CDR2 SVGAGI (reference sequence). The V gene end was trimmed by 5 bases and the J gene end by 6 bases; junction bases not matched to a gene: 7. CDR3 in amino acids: CASSPVAGGANEQFF. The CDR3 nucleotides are TGTGCCAGCAGTCCAGTAGCGGGGGGAGCCAATGAGCAGTTCTTC.